Each of the 16 T cell receptor beta chains below was sequenced from the same sample in a study of CD8+CD57+ T cells in acquired aplastic anemia. The template used for profiling TCR beta VDJ and CDR3 was genomic DNA. TCRdb itself ran the reads through MiXCR, one entry per CDR3 protein. Here the sample spans about 200,000 distinct CDR3 sequences, 34% being singletons. Sequencing was carried out using sorted CD4+, CD8+, or CD8+CD57+ T cells (not recorded which) from PBMCs. These receptors were obtained from a human donor in good health, serving as a control.

This clonotype was observed at least ten times. This rearrangement joins TRBV3-1 to TRBJ1-2, with a tentative D call TRBD1 (5 bases). The CDR3 is made up of 14 amino acids. Trimming left V 5 bases short and J 7 bases short, with 17 bases between. The germline gives CDR1 LGHDT, CDR2 YNNKEL (reference sequence). The CDR3 reads CASSLGTSARGYTF. The CDR3 nucleotides are TGTGCCAGCAGCTTAGGGACTTCCGCACGTGGCTACACCTTC. Full variable domain (remainder filled in from reference TRBV3-1 and TRBJ1-2): DTAVSQTPKYLVTQMGNDKSIKCEQNLGHDTMYWYKQDSKKFLKIMFSYNNKELIINETVPNRFSPKSPDKAHLNLHINSLELGDSAVYFCASSLGTSARGYTFGSGTRLTVV.

This clonotype was seen at least ten times. The rearrangement joins TRBV20-1 to TRBJ2-5; unclear D gene. Per germline, CDR1 DFQATT and CDR2 SNEGSKA (reference sequence). The CDR3 is 15 amino acids. V dropped 0 bases and J dropped 2 bases, with 13 bases sitting between them. This CDR3 reads CSARDPSAGQETQYF. CDR3 bases: TGCAGTGCTAGAGATCCATCGGCAGGTCAAGAGACCCAGTACTTC.

This clonotype was detected only a few times. The gene calls are TRBV20-1 and TRBJ2-1; TRBD1 matches 11 bases. The CDR3 length is 15 residues. CDR1 DFQATT and CDR2 SNEGSKA come from the germline V gene (reference sequence). The V and J ends lost 6 bases and 6 bases, in that order; junction bases with no gene match: 10. The CDR3 is CSATTGTGGGNEQFF. The DNA for the CDR3 is TGCAGTGCCACCACCGGGACAGGGGGGGGCAATGAGCAGTTCTTC.

The J gene is TRBJ2-5, the V gene TRBV19, with D perhaps matching TRBD2 (6 bases). Germline loops: CDR1 LNHDA, CDR2 SQIVND (reference sequence). The V gene lost 4 bases and the J gene lost 4 bases, with 22 bases spanning the gap. The CDR3 is made up of 17 amino acids. CDR3 nucleotides: TGTGCCAGTAGTACCTATCACGGTGGGGGGATGGTAGAGACCCAGTACTTC. It encodes CASSTYHGGGMVETQYF.

The V call is TRBV7-8, the J call TRBJ1-3; D perhaps matches TRBD1 (6 bases). The germline V gene has CDR1 SGHVS and CDR2 FQNEAQ. V dropped 7 bases and J dropped 2 bases, with 12 bases sitting between them. This CDR3 contains 14 residues. The CDR3 loop is CASKSPGAGNTIYF. The CDR3 region has the DNA TGTGCCAGCAAATCTCCAGGGGCTGGAAACACCATATATTTT.

There are many counts of this clonotype. The chain carries TRBV9 and TRBJ1-1, with 8 bases identical to TRBD1. The V segment lost 4 bases and the J segment 4 bases; nucleotides outside the gene matches: 9. The germline gives CDR1 SGDLS, CDR2 YYNGEE. This CDR3 region has 15 residues. The CDR3 spells CASSPRNTGGTEAFF. CDR3 nucleotide sequence: TGTGCCAGCAGCCCCCGCAACACAGGGGGCACTGAAGCTTTCTTT.

In the case of this clonotype: A read error may produce the germline difference seen at one junction end. The chain carries TRBV7-9 and TRBJ1-1; D remains ambiguous. Germline assignment: CDR1 SEHNR and CDR2 FQNEAQ (reference sequence). CDR3 length: 14 residues. CDR3 amino acids: CACSQDGLNTEAFF. CDR3 in DNA: TGTGCCTGCAGCCAGGACGGCCTGAACACTGAAGCTTTCTTT.

The table lists this clonotype with a count of one. A much larger clone differs by one base, so this may be a read error. The chain employs TRBV12-3 or TRBV12-4 and TRBJ1-5; tentatively, D is TRBD1 (6 bases). Trimming removed 4 bases from V and 8 bases from J, with 12 bases in between. The length of the CDR3 is 13 residues. The CDR3 is CASSSLRGEPQHF. Written as DNA, the CDR3 is TGTGCCAGCAGTTCACTTAGGGGGGAGCCCCAGCATTTT.

Of note for this clonotype: One junction end disagrees with the germline gene, perhaps due to a read error. The rearrangement uses TRBV19 and TRBJ2-1, with 12 bases identical to TRBD2. Germline CDR1 reads LNHDA; CDR2 reads SQIVND (reference sequence). The CDR3 loop spans 18 amino acids. For the CDR3, the DNA is TGTGCCAGTAGTTCCTGGGCGGTTCTAGCGGGGGGGAACAATGCGCAGTTCTTC. This gives the protein CASSSWAVLAGGNNAQFF.

This clonotype was observed a few times. One end of the junction does not line up with germline, which may come from a read error. The V call is TRBV20-1, the J call TRBJ1-1; TRBD1 is a possible D gene (6 bases). Germline CDR1 and CDR2: DFQATT and SNEGSKA (reference sequence). The CDR3 has 11 residues. CDR3 coding DNA: TGCAGTCCCGCGGGGGACACTGAAGCTTACTTT. Its translation: CSPAGDTEAYF.

The rearrangement uses TRBV7-7 and TRBJ2-1; D remains unclear. The CDR3 contains 16 residues. Germline CDR1 is SSHAT and CDR2 is FNYEAQ (reference sequence). Trimming left V 1 base short and J 3 bases short, with 13 bases between. CDR3: CASSLGSQSGYNEQFF. Here the CDR3 DNA reads TGTGCCAGCAGCTTAGGGTCGCAATCAGGCTACAATGAGCAGTTCTTC.

Comment on this clonotype: A read error may explain this, as a much larger clone is one base away. The rearrangement joins TRBV20-1 to TRBJ2-4; D possibly corresponds to TRBD2 (6 bases). The DNA end lines up better with TRBJ2-1; the J call may be wrong. From germline, CDR1 is DFQATT and CDR2 SNEGSKA (reference sequence). The CDR3 runs 12 residues. CDR3 in DNA: TGCAGTGCCCGCGGGACTCGGAGTGAGCAGTTCTTC. Its protein is CSARGTRSEQFF.

This clonotype was counted ten times or more. This chain connects TRBV2 to TRBJ1-6; D is perhaps TRBD1 (6 bases). V was trimmed by 3 bases and J by 16 bases, leaving 10 bases between them. Germline CDR1 reads SNHLY; CDR2 reads FYNNEI. The CDR3 extends over 11 amino acids. CDR3 amino acids: CASSEGHTLHF. CDR3 bases: TGTGCCAGCAGTGAGGGACACACACTCCACTTT.

About this clonotype: A much larger clone sits a single nucleotide away, making a read error possible. The rearrangement uses TRBV19 and TRBJ1-2; D perhaps matches TRBD1 (6 bases). Per the germline V gene, CDR1 is LNHDA and CDR2 is SQIVND (reference sequence). V was clipped by 11 bases and J by 6 bases, with 13 bases between them. This CDR3 is 11 amino acids long. The CDR3 spells CAGSGGDGYTF. As DNA, the CDR3 is TGTGCCGGCTCGGGGGGCGATGGCTACACCTTC. The full variable domain, completed using reference TRBV19 and TRBJ1-2, is DGGITQSPKYLFRKEGQNVTLSCEQNLNHDAMYWYRQDPGQGLRLIYYSQIVNDFQKGDIAEGYSVSREKKESFPLTVTSAQKNPTAFYLCAGSGGDGYTFGSGTRLTVV.

Concerning this clonotype: This may arise from a read error, as a much more abundant clone is one base away. In this CDR3 the conserved last residue, phenylalanine or tryptophan, is missing, so a read error is likely. The genes are TRBV7-9 and TRBJ2-5, with 8 bases that match TRBD1. V was pared by 1 base and J by 5 bases, with 15 bases of the junction left unmatched. The CDR3 has 18 residues. CDR1 and CDR2 (germline): SEHNR, FQNEAQ (reference sequence). The CDR3 protein is CASSLGTNGRGQGETQYL. The CDR3 DNA follows: TGTGCCAGCAGCTTAGGCACAAATGGCAGGGGGCAGGGGGAGACCCAGTACCTC.

This clonotype was counted ten times or more. This rearrangement joins TRBV13 to TRBJ2-4; possibly TRBD1 for D (6 bases). With 2 bases removed from V and 5 bases from J, the gap between germline ends came to 13 bases. This CDR3 contains 15 residues. In germline, CDR1 is PRHDT, CDR2 FYEKMQ (reference sequence). CDR3 DNA sequence: TGTGCCAGCAGCTTACTACAGGGTGGGCAAAACATTCAGTACTTC. Protein product: CASSLLQGGQNIQYF.